This T cell receptor (beta chain) emerged from a study of blood T cell repertoires in COVID-19. Produced via immunoSEQ multiplex PCR; TCRdb's table is partial and in-frame only. The top ten clones hold 4% to 4.5% of a sample with approximately 230,000 clones, approximately 79% of them seen once. The CDR3 extends over 13 amino acids. The V gene's germline CDR1 is SGDLS and CDR2 YYNGEE. Trimming cost V 7 bases and J 3 bases, with 13 bases left between them. The TCR comes from a woman between 35 and 50 years old with active or convalescent COVID-19. This chain uses TRBV9 with TRBJ1-1, with TRBD1 as a possible D gene (5 bases). The specimen sequenced was peripheral blood. Here the CDR3 DNA reads TGTGCCAGCTCCCCAGGGTTGGACACTGAAGCTTTCTTT. Translating it yields CASSPGLDTEAFF.